This T cell receptor beta chain originates from a study of blood T cells in healthy people across ages. For the second PCR, which ran for roughly 6 to 11 cycles, a sample-barcoded 5' primer and a J-beta primer mix were used. All samples gave at least 3 million CDR3-containing paired-end reads. MiXCR was run by TCRdb on the 5' RACE reads, yielding one entry per CDR3 protein. The table has hundreds of thousands of distinct CDR3 sequences, 52% seen once. Note on this clonotype: Its antigen is not known.

Trimming pared 0 bases from V and 5 bases from J, leaving 14 bases between. Per germline, CDR1 DFQATT and CDR2 SNEGSKA (reference sequence). CDR3 size: 16 residues. The study, taken as a whole, reports: Older age went with lower TCR beta diversity per million T cells, in a roughly linear way.

This TCR was sampled from a woman older than 75 in good health. This chain uses TRBV20-1 with TRBJ2-6, with D possibly TRBD2 on 6 matching bases. The sequenced material came from blood. CDR3 bases: TGCAGTGCTAGAGATTCGCGGGGCTCGAGGGCCAACGTCCTGACTTTC. It translates to CSARDSRGSRANVLTF.